This is a list of T cell receptor beta chains from one sample in a study of T-cell memory formation after mild COVID-19. TCRdb itself ran the 5' RACE reads through MiXCR, one entry per CDR3 protein. Of roughly 14,000 distinct CDR3 sequences listed, about a fifth are singletons. Material: PBMCs or a T cell subset sorted from them (not recorded which). The source of these receptors is a man aged 18 to 29 who had mild COVID-19 (a few samples of this study predate the infection). Cell type and time point are not known. Both conserved end residues are part of each CDR3. The D gene is left open where the match is weak. Clone size is stated in some rows and not others, as once, few, many or a class when expanded.

v_gene,abundance,j_gene,d_gene,CDR3aa,CDR3nt
TRBV19,NA,TRBJ1-1,NA,CASSLDRNTEAFF,TGTGCCAGTAGTCTTGACAGGAACACTGAAGCTTTCTTT
TRBV6-6,NA,TRBJ1-5,TRBD1,CASSYSGTGRRQPQHF,TGTGCCAGCAGTTACTCCGGGACAGGAAGGAGGCAGCCCCAGCATTTT
TRBV16,few,TRBJ1-5,TRBD1,CASSRSKGATYSNQPQHF,TGTGCCAGCAGCCGGTCTAAGGGGGCTACTTATAGCAATCAGCCCCAGCATTTT
TRBV7-2,medium-sized,TRBJ2-2,NA,CASSFIQVNTGELFF,TGTGCCAGCAGCTTTATCCAGGTCAACACCGGGGAGCTGTTTTTT
TRBV7-2,NA,TRBJ1-6,NA,CASSLARSPLHF,TGTGCCAGCAGCTTAGCGCGGTCACCCCTCCACTTT
TRBV29-1,many,TRBJ1-1,NA,CSAWLNTEAFF,TGCAGTGCATGGCTGAACACTGAAGCTTTCTTT
TRBV4-1,many,TRBJ1-4,TRBD1,CASSQLGQENEKLFF,TGCGCCAGCAGCCAGCTGGGACAGGAAAATGAAAAACTGTTTTTT
TRBV7-6,NA,TRBJ1-4,NA,CASSRGGEKLFF,TGTGCCAGCAGCAGGGGAGGAGAAAAACTGTTTTTT
TRBV4-2,many,TRBJ1-2,NA,CASSQDHGGYYGYTF,TGTGCCAGCAGCCAAGATCACGGCGGCTACTACGGCTACACCTTC
TRBV3-1,few,TRBJ2-5,NA,CASRQRKVRAVQETQYF,TGTGCCAGCAGACAACGTAAGGTACGGGCAGTTCAAGAGACCCAGTACTTC
TRBV7-2,many,TRBJ1-2,TRBD1,CASSATTGILRYGYTF,TGTGCCAGCAGCGCCACGACAGGGATCCTCCGCTATGGCTACACCTTC
TRBV25-1,NA,TRBJ2-7,TRBD2,CASRETSGSRHEQYF,TGTGCCAGCAGGGAAACTAGCGGGAGCCGCCACGAGCAGTACTTC
TRBV3-2,many,TRBJ2-5,NA,CAAGTGTSSETQYF,TGTGCCGCCGGCACCGGGACTAGCAGTGAGACCCAGTACTTC
TRBV7-6,many,TRBJ2-1,NA,CASSPGGPYNEQFF,TGTGCCAGCAGCCCCGGGGGGCCATACAATGAGCAGTTCTTC
TRBV5-1,many,TRBJ1-5,NA,CASSLSGRDQPQHF,TGCGCCAGCAGCCTAAGTGGAAGGGATCAGCCCCAGCATTTT
TRBV7-2,many,TRBJ1-1,NA,CASSLVKRRDSTEAFF,TGTGCCAGCAGCTTAGTTAAAAGGCGGGATAGCACTGAAGCTTTCTTT
TRBV6-2/TRBV6-3,many,TRBJ1-5,NA,CASSYMGNQPQHF,TGTGCCAGCAGTTACATGGGCAATCAGCCCCAGCATTTT
TRBV21-1,NA,TRBJ1-2,NA,CAKPLRTLARYGYTF,TGTGCCAAACCTTTGCGTACTCTCGCCCGTTATGGCTACACCTTC
TRBV9,NA,TRBJ1-2,NA,CASSLVPGYRGYTF,TGTGCCAGCAGTTTAGTCCCAGGGTACAGAGGCTACACCTTC
TRBV5-1,many,TRBJ2-5,NA,CASSLKGEETQYF,TGCGCCAGCAGCTTAAAAGGGGAAGAGACCCAGTACTTC
TRBV27,few,TRBJ2-5,TRBD2,CASRGPGGKETQYF,TGTGCCAGCAGGGGGCCGGGAGGGAAGGAGACCCAGTACTTC
TRBV7-3,many,TRBJ2-5,NA,CASSLLAEETQYF,TGTGCCAGCAGCTTATTAGCGGAAGAGACCCAGTACTTC
TRBV6-5,NA,TRBJ1-2,NA,CATTIRQVPYYGYTF,TGTGCCACGACTATTCGACAGGTTCCTTACTATGGCTACACCTTC
TRBV5-6,many,TRBJ1-2,NA,CASSLTGIYGYTF,TGTGCCAGCAGCTTAACAGGGATCTATGGCTACACCTTC
TRBV2,many,TRBJ2-5,NA,CASSESRARETQYF,TGTGCCAGCAGTGAGAGCAGGGCGAGGGAGACCCAGTACTTC
TRBV6-5,many,TRBJ2-1,NA,CASSRRGQTYNEQFF,TGTGCCAGCAGCCGAAGGGGTCAAACCTACAATGAGCAGTTCTTC
TRBV4-3,many,TRBJ1-6,TRBD1,CASSQGDREYNSPLHF,TGCGCCAGCAGCCAAGGGGACAGGGAATATAATTCACCCCTCCACTTT
TRBV5-4,NA,TRBJ2-1,TRBD1,CASMPTFGDSSYNEQFF,TGTGCCAGCATGCCTACTTTTGGGGACAGCTCCTACAATGAGCAGTTCTTC
TRBV5-1,NA,TRBJ2-5,NA,CASSFEGGETQYF,TGCGCCAGCAGCTTCGAGGGGGGAGAGACCCAGTACTTC
TRBV10-3,many,TRBJ2-1,NA,CATGGWAAYNEQFF,TGTGCCACCGGCGGGTGGGCCGCCTACAATGAGCAGTTCTTC
TRBV18,many,TRBJ1-1,NA,CASSPSARDTEAFF,TGTGCCAGCTCACCATCGGCCAGGGACACTGAAGCTTTCTTT
TRBV7-2,NA,TRBJ2-1,TRBD2,CASSKGTSGGNEQFF,TGTGCCAGCAGCAAGGGGACTAGCGGGGGGAATGAGCAGTTCTTC
TRBV24-1,medium-sized,TRBJ1-2,TRBD1,CATGPRRNLWDRGSPYGYTF,TGTGCCACCGGCCCCCGTCGCAACCTATGGGACAGGGGATCCCCCTATGGCTACACCTTC
TRBV13,many,TRBJ2-4,NA,CASSPWGAAKNIQYF,TGTGCCAGCAGCCCCTGGGGGGCGGCCAAAAACATTCAGTACTTC
TRBV6-5,many,TRBJ1-5,NA,CASSYDGGGQPQHF,TGTGCCAGCAGTTACGACGGAGGAGGGCAGCCCCAGCATTTT
TRBV28,many,TRBJ2-3,TRBD1,CASSRDREVDTQYF,TGTGCCAGCAGCAGGGACAGGGAGGTGGATACGCAGTATTTT
TRBV5-6,NA,TRBJ2-5,NA,CASSLGLEETQYF,TGTGCCAGCAGCTTGGGACTAGAAGAGACCCAGTACTTC